This TCR beta chain was documented in a study of CD8+ T cells in alopecia areata. Study summary: Twice a day, 5 to 10 mg of oral tofacitinib was administered to treated patients.

Notes on the study in general: Higher clonality than in normal scalp was seen in lesional scalp, especially alopecia totalis/universalis.

Comment on this clone: Antigen specificity is unknown.

TCR sequencing used cDNA made by reverse transcription of extracted RNA. Sequencing was performed with immunoSEQ multiplex PCR; in TCRdb, only in-frame clones are kept and a portion is missing. The sample carries more than 200,000 clones, 65% to 70% recorded once. Trimming took 3 bases from V and 0 from J, leaving 7 bases between them. Germline values: CDR1 SGDLS, CDR2 YYNGEE. CDR3 length equals 15 residues. Peripheral blood and lesional scalp punch biopsies were taken from alopecia areata patients. The authors sorted CD4+ and CD8+ T cells from PBMCs. The sequence was collected from a human donor with alopecia areata. This material consisted of CD4+ T cells sorted from blood, taken at week 0. The chain recombines TRBV9 with TRBJ1-6; tentative D call: TRBD1 (5 bases). The CDR3 spells CASSAGFSYNSPLHF. The CDR3 DNA sequence: TGTGCCAGCAGCGCAGGGTTCTCCTATAATTCACCCCTCCACTTT.